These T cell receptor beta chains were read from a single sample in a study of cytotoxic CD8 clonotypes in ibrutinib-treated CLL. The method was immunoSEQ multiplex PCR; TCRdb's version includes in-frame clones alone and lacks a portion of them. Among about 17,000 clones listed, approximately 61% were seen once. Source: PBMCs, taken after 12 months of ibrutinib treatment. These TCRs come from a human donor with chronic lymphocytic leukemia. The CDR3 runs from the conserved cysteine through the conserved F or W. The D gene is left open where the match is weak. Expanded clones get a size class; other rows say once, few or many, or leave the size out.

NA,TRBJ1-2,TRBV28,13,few,TGTGCCAGCAGTTTAGGGGGAAACTATGGCTACACCTTC,CASSLGGNYGYTF
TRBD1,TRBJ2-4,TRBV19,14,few,TGTGCCAGTAGCATACAGGGGGAGAGGAACATTCAGTACTTC,CASSIQGERNIQYF
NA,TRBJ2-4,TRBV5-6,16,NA,TGTGCCAGCAGCCCCCGGGTCCTCCTAGCCAAAAACATTCAGTACTTC,CASSPRVLLAKNIQYF
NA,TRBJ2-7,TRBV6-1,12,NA,TGTGCCAGCAGCCGGACAGTCTACGAGCAGTACTTC,CASSRTVYEQYF
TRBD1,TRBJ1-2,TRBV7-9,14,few,TGTGCCAGCAGCCCGGACAGGGGTTCGTATGGCTACACCTTC,CASSPDRGSYGYTF
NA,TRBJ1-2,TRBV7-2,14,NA,TGTGCCAGCAGCTTAGTTTCATCCGTTTATGGCTACACCTTC,CASSLVSSVYGYTF
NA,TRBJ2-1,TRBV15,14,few,TGTGCCACCAGCACTGGGGACACCTACAATGAGCAGTTCTTC,CATSTGDTYNEQFF
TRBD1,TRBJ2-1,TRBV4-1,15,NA,TGCGCCAGCAGCCAAGCGGACAGGGTTGCCGATGAGCAGTTCTTC,CASSQADRVADEQFF
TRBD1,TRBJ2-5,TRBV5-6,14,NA,TGTGCCAGCAGCTTCCGGGACAGGGAGGAGACCCAGTACTTC,CASSFRDREETQYF
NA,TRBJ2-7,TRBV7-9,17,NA,TGTGCCAGCAGCTTATATCCCGGGGAGGGGGACTCCTACGAGCAGTACTTC,CASSLYPGEGDSYEQYF
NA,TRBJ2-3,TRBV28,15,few,TGTGCCAGCAGTTTAAGTTCCACTAGCCGAGATACGCAGTATTTT,CASSLSSTSRDTQYF
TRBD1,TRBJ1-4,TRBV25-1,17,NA,TGTGCCAGCAGTGAACTAGGAGGGACAGGGGGCCAGGAAAAACTGTTTTTT,CASSELGGTGGQEKLFF
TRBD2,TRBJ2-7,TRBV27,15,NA,TGTGCCAGCAGTAAAGGGACTAGCGGCTCCTACGAGCAGTACTTC,CASSKGTSGSYEQYF
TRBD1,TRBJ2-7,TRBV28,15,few,TGTGCCAGCAGTTTAGGAGGACAGGGGGCGGACGAGCAGTACTTC,CASSLGGQGADEQYF
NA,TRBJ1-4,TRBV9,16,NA,TGTGCCAGCAGCGTGGGGGTCACGGGCGGAGATGAAAAACTGTTTTTT,CASSVGVTGGDEKLFF
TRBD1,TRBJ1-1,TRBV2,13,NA,TGTGCCAGCAGCCGGGACAGGGGCATTGAAGCTTTCTTT,CASSRDRGIEAFF
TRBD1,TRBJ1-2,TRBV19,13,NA,TGTGCCAGTACAACAGGGGTCCTCTATGGCTACACCTTC,CASTTGVLYGYTF
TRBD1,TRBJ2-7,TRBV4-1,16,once,TGCGCCAGCAGCTCACCGACAGGGCTTGGGACCTACGAGCAGTACTTC,CASSSPTGLGTYEQYF
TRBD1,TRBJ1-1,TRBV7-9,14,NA,TGTGCCAGCAGCCCACAGGGGTTAGACACTGAAGCTTTCTTT,CASSPQGLDTEAFF